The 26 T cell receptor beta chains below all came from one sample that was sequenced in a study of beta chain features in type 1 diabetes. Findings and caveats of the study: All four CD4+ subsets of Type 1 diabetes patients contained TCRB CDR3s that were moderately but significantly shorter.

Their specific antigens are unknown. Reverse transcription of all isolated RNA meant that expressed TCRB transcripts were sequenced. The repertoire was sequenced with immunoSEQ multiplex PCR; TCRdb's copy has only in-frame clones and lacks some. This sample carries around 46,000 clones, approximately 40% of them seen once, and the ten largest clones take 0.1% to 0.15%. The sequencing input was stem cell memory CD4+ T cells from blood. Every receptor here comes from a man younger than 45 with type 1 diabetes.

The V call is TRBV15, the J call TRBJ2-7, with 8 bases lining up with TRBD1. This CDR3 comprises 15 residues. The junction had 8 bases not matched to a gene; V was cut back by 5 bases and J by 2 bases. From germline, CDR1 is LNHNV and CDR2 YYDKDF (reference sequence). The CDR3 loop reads CATSLDRDRTYEQYF. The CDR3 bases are TGTGCCACCAGCCTTGACCGGGACAGGACCTACGAGCAGTACTTC.

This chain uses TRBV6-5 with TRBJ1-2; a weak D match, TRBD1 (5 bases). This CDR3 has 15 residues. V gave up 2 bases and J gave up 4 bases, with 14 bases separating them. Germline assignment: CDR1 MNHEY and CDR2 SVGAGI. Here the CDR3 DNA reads TGTGCCAGCAGTTACGACGGGGGTGTTGGCTATGGCTACACCTTC. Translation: CASSYDGGVGYGYTF.

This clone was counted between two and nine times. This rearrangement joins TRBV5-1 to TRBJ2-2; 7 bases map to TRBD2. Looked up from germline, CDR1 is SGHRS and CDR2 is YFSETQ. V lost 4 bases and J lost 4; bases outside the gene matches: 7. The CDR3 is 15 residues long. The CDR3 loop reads CASSPVLAFTGELFF. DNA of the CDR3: TGCGCCAGCAGCCCGGTACTAGCGTTCACCGGGGAGCTGTTTTTT.

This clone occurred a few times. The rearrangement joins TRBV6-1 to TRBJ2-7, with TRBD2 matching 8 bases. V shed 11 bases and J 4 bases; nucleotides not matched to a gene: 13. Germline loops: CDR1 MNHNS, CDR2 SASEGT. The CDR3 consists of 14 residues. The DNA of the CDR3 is TGTGCCGTCGACCCCACGGGAGGGAGGTACGAGCAGTACTTC. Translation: CAVDPTGGRYEQYF.

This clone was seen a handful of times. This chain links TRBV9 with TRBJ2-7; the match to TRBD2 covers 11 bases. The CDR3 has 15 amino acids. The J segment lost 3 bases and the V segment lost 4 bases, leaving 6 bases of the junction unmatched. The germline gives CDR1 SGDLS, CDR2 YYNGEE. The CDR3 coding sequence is TGTGCCAGCAGCCCTCTCGGACTAGCGGGCTACGAGCAGTACTTC. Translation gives CASSPLGLAGYEQYF.

The CDR3 DNA reads as TGTGCCAGTAGTACGCGGGACAGGGGATACAATCAGCCCCAGCATTTT. Its protein is CASSTRDRGYNQPQHF. The chain has TRBV19 and TRBJ1-5, with TRBD1 matching over 10 bases. Losses at the gene ends were 4 bases for V and 3 bases for J; bases not matched to a gene: 6. Germline V gene lookup returns CDR1 LNHDA and CDR2 SQIVND (reference sequence). This CDR3 region has 16 residues.

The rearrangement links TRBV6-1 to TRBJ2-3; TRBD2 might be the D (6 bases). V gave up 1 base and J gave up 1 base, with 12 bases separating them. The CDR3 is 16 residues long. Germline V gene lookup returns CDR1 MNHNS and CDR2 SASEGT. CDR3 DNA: TGTGCCAGCAGTGAAGACGTAGCGGTCGGCACAGATACGCAGTATTTT. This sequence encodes CASSEDVAVGTDTQYF.

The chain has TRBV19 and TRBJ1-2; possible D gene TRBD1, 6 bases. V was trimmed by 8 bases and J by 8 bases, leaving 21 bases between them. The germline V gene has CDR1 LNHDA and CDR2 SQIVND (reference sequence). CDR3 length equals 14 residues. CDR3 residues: CASGDGQLVVGYTF. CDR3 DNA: TGTGCCAGTGGGGACGGACAGCTGGTGGTCGGCTACACCTTC.

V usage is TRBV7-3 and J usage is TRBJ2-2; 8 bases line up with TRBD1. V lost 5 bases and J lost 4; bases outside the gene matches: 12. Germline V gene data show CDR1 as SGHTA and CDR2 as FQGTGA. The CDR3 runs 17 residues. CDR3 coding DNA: TGTGCCAGCAGCCGCGACCCAGGGGGCTTCGTCACCGGGGAGCTGTTTTTT. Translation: CASSRDPGGFVTGELFF.

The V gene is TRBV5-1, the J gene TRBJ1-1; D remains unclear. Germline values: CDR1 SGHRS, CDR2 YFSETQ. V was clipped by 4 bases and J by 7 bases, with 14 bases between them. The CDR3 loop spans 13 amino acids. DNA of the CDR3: TGCGCCAGCAGCCCCTCGGACGGACTTGAAGCTTTCTTT. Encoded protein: CASSPSDGLEAFF.

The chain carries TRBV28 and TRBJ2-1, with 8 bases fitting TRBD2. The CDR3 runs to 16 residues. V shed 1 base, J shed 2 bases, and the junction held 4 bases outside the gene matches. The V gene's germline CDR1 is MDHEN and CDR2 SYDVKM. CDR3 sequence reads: CASSLSGGLAYNEQFF. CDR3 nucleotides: TGTGCCAGCAGTTTATCGGGGGGACTAGCCTACAATGAGCAGTTCTTC.

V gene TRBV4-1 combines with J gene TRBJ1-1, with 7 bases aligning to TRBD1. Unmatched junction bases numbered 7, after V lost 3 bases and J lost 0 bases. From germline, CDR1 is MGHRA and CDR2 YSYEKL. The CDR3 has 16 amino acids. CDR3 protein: CASSHLPGTVNTEAFF. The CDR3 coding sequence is TGCGCCAGCAGCCACCTTCCCGGGACAGTGAACACTGAAGCTTTCTTT.

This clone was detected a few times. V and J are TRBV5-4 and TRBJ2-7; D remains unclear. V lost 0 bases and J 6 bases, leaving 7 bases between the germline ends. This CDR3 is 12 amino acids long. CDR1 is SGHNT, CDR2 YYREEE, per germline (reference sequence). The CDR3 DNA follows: TGTGCCAGCAGCTTGGGGGCAGGCGAGCAGTACTTC. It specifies CASSLGAGEQYF.

Here the CDR3 reads CASSYRTGGTDTQYF. In DNA form, the CDR3 reads TGTGCCAGCAGCTATAGGACAGGGGGAACAGATACGCAGTATTTT. This rearrangement joins TRBV9 to TRBJ2-3; the match to TRBD1 covers 10 bases. In germline, CDR1 is SGDLS, CDR2 YYNGEE. V was clipped by 4 bases and J by 3 bases; unmatched bases: 5. The CDR3 sequence is 15 residues long.

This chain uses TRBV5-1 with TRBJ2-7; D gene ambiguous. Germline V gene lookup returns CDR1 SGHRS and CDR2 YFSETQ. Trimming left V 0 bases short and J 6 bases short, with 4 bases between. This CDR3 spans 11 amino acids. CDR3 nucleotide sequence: TGCGCCAGCAGCTTGGCAGTCGAGCAGTACTTC. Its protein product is CASSLAVEQYF.

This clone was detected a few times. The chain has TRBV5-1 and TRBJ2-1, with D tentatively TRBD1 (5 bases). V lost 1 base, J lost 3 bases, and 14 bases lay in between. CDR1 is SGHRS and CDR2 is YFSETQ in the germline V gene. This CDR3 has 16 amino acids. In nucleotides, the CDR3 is TGCGCCAGCAGCTTGTCATGGGGCCAGGGCTACAATGAGCAGTTCTTC. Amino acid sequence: CASSLSWGQGYNEQFF.

The CDR3 is CAISGIPSGGNNEQFF. For the CDR3, the DNA is TGTGCCATCAGTGGGATACCTAGCGGGGGCAACAATGAGCAGTTCTTC. The chain carries TRBV10-3 and TRBJ2-1, with 10 bases aligning to TRBD2. Germline CDR1 ENHRY, CDR2 SYGVKD. V shed 4 bases, J shed 5 bases, and the junction held 8 bases outside the gene matches. This CDR3 spans 16 amino acids.

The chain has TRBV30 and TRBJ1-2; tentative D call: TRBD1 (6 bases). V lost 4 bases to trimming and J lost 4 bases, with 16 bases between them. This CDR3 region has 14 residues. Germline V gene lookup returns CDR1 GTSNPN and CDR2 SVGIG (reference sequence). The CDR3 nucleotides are TGTGCCTGGATAAGGGAGGGGACAAGCTATGGCTACACCTTC. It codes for CAWIREGTSYGYTF.

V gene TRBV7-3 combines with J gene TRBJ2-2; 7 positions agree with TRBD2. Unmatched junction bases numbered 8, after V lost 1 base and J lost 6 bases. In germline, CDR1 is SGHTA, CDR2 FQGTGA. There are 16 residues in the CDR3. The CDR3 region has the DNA TGTGCCAGCAGCTTAAGGGCAGCGGGACCTCCCGGGGAGCTGTTTTTT. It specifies CASSLRAAGPPGELFF.

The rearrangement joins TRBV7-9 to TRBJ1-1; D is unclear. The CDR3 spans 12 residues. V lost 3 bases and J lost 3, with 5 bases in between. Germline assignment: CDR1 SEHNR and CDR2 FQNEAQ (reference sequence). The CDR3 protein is CASSFRYTEAFF. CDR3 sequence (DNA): TGTGCCAGCAGCTTCCGTTACACTGAAGCTTTCTTT.

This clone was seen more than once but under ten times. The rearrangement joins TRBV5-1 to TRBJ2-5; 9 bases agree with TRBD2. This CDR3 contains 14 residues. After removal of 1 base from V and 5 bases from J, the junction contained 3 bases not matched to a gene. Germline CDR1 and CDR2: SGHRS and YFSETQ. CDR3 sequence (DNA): TGCGCCAGCAGCTTGTCCAGCGGGAGGGAGACCCAGTACTTC. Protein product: CASSLSSGRETQYF.

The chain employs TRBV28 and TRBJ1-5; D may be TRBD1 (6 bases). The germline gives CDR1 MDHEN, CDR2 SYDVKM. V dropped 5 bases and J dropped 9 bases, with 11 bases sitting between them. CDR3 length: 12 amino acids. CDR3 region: CASSPDSRPQHF. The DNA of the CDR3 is TGTGCCAGCAGTCCGGACAGTCGGCCCCAGCATTTT.

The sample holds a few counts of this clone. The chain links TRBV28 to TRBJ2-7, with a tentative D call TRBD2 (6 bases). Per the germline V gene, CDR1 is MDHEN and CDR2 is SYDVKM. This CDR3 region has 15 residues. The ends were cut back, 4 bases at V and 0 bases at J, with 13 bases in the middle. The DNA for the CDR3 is TGTGCCAGCAGTTCCGAGGGACTTAGCTCCTACGAGCAGTACTTC. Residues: CASSSEGLSSYEQYF.

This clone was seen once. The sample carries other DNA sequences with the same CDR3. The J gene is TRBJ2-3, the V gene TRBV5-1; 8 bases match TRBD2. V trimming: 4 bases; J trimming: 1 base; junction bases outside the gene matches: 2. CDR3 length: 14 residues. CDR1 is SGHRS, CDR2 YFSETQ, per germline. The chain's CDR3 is CASSRAGGTDTQYF. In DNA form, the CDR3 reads TGCGCCAGCAGCCGAGCGGGAGGCACAGATACGCAGTATTTT.

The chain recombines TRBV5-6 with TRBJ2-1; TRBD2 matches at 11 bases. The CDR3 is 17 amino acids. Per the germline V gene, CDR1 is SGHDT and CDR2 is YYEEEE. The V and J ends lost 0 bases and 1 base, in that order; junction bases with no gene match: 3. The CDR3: CASSLGLAGHSYNEQFF. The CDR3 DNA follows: TGTGCCAGCAGCTTGGGACTAGCGGGACATTCCTACAATGAGCAGTTCTTC.

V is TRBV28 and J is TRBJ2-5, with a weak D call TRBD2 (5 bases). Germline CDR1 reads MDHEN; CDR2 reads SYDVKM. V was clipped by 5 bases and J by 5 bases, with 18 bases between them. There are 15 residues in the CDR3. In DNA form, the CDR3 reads TGTGCCAGCAGTGAGGAAACTAGTTTTAAGGAGACCCAGTACTTC. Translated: CASSEETSFKETQYF.